The T cell receptor beta chain under discussion was sequenced for a study of T cells after yellow fever vaccination. Regarding this clonotype: This beta chain came through as a stray read in a library set up for alpha chains, and its size says little.

The CDR3 length is 13 residues. V lost 11 bases and J 0 bases, leaving 13 bases between the germline ends. Per the germline V gene, CDR1 is ENHRY and CDR2 is SYGVKD. TCRdb independently ran MiXCR on the 5' RACE reads; one entry per CDR3 protein. This sample contains roughly 45 distinct CDR3 sequences. The sequence derives from a man younger than 35 who received the YFV17D yellow fever vaccine. This chain links TRBV10-3 with TRBJ1-2, with D possibly matching TRBD1 (6 bases). The source material was CD4+ T cells sorted from PBMCs, sampled 15 days after the yellow fever booster vaccination. The CDR3 DNA sequence: TGTGCCCTCCTAGACAGGTCTAACTATGGCTACACCTTC. Amino acid sequence: CALLDRSNYGYTF.